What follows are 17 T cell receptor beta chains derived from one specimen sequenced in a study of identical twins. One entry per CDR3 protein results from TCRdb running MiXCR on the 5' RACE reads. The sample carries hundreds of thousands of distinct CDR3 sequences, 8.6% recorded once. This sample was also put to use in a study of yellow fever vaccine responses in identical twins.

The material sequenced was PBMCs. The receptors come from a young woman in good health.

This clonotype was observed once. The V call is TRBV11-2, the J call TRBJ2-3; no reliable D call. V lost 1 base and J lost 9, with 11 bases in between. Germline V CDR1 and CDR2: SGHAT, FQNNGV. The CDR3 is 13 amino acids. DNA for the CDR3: TGTGCCAGCAGCTTAGTTCTCGGCATAACGCAGTATTTT. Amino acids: CASSLVLGITQYF.

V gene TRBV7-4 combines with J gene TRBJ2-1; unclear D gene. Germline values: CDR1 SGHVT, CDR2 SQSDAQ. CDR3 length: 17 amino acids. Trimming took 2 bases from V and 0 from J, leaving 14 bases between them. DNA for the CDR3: TGTGCCAGCAGCTTAACCGGCAGGCTGAGCTCCTACAATGAGCAGTTCTTC. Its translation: CASSLTGRLSSYNEQFF. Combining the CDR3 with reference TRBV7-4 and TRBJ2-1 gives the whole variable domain GAGVSQSPRYKVAKRGRDVALRCDSISGHVTLYWYRQTLGQGSEVLTYSQSDAQRDKSGRPSGRFSAERPERSVSTLKIQRTEQGDSAVYLCASSLTGRLSSYNEQFFGPGTRLTVL.

CDR3 sequence: CASSLNVATTRTDTQYF. The CDR3 bases are TGTGCCAGCAGCTTAAACGTAGCGACAACTCGCACAGATACGCAGTATTTT. This chain links TRBV7-8 with TRBJ2-3; the D gene is possibly TRBD2 (5 bases). V lost 2 bases and J lost 1, with 16 bases in between. Germline V gives CDR1 SGHVS, CDR2 FQNEAQ. This CDR3 spans 17 amino acids.

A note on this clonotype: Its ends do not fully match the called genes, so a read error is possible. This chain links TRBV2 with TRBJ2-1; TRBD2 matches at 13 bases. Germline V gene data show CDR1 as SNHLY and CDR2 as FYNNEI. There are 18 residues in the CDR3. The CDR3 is CACRRLAGGYVQYNEQFF. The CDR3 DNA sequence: TGTGCCTGCAGACGACTAGCGGGGGGTTATGTACAATACAATGAGCAGTTCTTC. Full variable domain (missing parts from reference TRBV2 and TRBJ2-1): EPEVTQTPSHQVTQMGQEVILRCVPISNHLYFYWYRQILGQKVEFLVSFYNNEISEKSEIFDDQFSVERPDGSNFTLKIRSTKLEDSAMYFCACRRLAGGYVQYNEQFFGPGTRLTVL.

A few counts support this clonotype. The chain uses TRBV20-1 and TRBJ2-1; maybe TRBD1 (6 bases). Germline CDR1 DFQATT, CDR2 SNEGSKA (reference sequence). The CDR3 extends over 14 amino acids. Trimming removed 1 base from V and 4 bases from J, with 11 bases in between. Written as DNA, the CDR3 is TGCAGTGCTAGAGCGCTTCAGGGGTACAATGAGCAGTTCTTC. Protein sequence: CSARALQGYNEQFF.

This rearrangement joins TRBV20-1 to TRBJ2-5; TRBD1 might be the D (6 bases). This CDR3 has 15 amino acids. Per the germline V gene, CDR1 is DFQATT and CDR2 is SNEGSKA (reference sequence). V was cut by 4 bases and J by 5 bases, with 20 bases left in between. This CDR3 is CSAKGGGPRWETQYF. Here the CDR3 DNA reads TGCAGTGCTAAAGGGGGTGGCCCTCGATGGGAGACCCAGTACTTC.

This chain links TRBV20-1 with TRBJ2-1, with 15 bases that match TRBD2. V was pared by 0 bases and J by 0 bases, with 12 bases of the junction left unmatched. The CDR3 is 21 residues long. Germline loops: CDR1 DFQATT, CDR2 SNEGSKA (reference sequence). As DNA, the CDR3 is TGCAGTGCTAGAGATTATGAGGGACTAGCGGGAGGTCCCAGCTCCTACAATGAGCAGTTCTTC. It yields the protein CSARDYEGLAGGPSSYNEQFF.

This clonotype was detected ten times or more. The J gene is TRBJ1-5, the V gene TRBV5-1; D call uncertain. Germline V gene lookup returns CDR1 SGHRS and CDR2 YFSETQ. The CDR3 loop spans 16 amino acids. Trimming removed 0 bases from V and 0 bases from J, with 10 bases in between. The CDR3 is CASSLAAGTSNQPQHF. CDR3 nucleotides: TGCGCCAGCAGCTTGGCCGCGGGTACTAGCAATCAGCCCCAGCATTTT.

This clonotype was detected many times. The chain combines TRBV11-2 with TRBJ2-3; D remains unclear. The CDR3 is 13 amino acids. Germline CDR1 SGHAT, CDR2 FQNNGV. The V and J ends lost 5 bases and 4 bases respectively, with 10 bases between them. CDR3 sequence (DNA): TGTGCCAGCAGCCAAAATTTGCCAGATACGCAGTATTTT. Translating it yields CASSQNLPDTQYF.

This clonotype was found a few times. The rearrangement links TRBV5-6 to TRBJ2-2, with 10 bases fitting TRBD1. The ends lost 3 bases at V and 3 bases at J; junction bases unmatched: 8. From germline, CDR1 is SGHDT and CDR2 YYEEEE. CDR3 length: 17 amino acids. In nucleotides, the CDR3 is TGTGCCAGCAGCTCCCCGGGACAGGGGAGGGACACCGGGGAGCTGTTTTTT. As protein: CASSSPGQGRDTGELFF.

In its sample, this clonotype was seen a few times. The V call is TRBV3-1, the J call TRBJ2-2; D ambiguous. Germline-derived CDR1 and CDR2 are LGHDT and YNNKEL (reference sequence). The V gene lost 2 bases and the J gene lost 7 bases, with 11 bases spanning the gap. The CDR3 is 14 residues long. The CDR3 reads CASSQLTPFGELFF. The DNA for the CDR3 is TGTGCCAGCAGCCAACTAACCCCCTTCGGGGAGCTGTTTTTT.

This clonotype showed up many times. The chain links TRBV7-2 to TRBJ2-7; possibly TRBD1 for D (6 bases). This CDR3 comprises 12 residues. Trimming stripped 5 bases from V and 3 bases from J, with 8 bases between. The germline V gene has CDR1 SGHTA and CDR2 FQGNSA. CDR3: CASSPGHYEQYF. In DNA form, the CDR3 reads TGTGCCAGCAGCCCGGGACACTACGAGCAGTACTTC.

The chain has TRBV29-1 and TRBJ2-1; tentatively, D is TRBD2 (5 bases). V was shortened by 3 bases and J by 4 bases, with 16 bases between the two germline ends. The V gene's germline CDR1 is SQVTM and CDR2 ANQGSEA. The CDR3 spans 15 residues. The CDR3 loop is CSVDYSERGYNEQFF. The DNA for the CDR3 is TGCAGCGTTGATTACTCGGAGCGAGGGTACAATGAGCAGTTCTTC.

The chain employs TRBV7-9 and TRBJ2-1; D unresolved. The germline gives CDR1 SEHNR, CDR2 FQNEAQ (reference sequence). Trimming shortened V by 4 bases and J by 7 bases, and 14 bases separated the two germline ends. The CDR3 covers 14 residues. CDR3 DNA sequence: TGTGCCAGCAGCTCCCCGGGTCCAAATAATGAGCAGTTCTTC. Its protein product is CASSSPGPNNEQFF. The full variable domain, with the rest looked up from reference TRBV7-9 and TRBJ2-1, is DTGVSQNPRHKITKRGQNVTFRCDPISEHNRLYWYRQTLGQGPEFLTYFQNEAQLEKSRLLSDRFSAERPKGSFSTLEIQRTEQGDSAMYLCASSSPGPNNEQFFGPGTRLTVL.

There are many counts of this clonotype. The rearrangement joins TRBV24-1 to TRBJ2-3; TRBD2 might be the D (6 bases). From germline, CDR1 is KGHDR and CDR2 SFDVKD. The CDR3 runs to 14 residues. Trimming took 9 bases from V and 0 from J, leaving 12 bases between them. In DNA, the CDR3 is TGTGCCACCCGGAGGGGCGCTAGCACAGATACGCAGTATTTT. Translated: CATRRGASTDTQYF.

CDR3: CASSSVEGGETQYF. The CDR3 DNA is TGCGCCAGCAGCTCGGTGGAAGGGGGAGAGACCCAGTACTTC. V gene TRBV5-1 combines with J gene TRBJ2-5; D is perhaps TRBD1 (6 bases). Trimming cost V 3 bases and J 4 bases, with 13 bases left between them. Per germline, CDR1 SGHRS and CDR2 YFSETQ. The CDR3 has 14 residues. Full variable domain (rest looked up from reference TRBV5-1 and TRBJ2-5): KAGVTQTPRYLIKTRGQQVTLSCSPISGHRSVSWYQQTPGQGLQFLFEYFSETQRNKGNFPGRFSGRQFSNSRSEMNVSTLELGDSALYLCASSSVEGGETQYFGPGTRLLVL.

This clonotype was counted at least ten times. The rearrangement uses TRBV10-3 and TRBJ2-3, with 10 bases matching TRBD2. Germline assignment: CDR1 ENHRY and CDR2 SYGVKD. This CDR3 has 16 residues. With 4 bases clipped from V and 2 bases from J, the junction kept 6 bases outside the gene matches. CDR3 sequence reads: CAISGLAGGNTDTQYF. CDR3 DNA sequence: TGTGCCATCAGTGGTTTAGCGGGAGGCAACACAGATACGCAGTATTTT.